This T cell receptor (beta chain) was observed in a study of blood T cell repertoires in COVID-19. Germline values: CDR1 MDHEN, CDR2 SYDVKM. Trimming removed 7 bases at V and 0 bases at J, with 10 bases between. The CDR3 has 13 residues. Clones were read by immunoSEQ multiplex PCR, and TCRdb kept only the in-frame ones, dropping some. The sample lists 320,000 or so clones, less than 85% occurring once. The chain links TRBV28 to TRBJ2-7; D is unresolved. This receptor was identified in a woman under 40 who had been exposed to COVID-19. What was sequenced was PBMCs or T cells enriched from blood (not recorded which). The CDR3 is CASIPSVSYEQYF. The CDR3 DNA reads TGTGCCAGCATCCCGTCGGTCTCCTACGAGCAGTACTTC.